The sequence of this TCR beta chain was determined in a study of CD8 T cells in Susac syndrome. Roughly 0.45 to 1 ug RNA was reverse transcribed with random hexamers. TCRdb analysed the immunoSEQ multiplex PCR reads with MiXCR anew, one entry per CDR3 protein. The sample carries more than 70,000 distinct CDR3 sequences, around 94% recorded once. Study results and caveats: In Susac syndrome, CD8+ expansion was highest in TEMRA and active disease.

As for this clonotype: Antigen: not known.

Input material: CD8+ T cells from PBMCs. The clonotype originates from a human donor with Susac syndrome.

As DNA, the CDR3 is TGTGCCAGCAGTGAAATACTTGGGGGGGCCGGTCTAACCTACGAGCAGTACTTC. This codes for CASSEILGGAGLTYEQYF. J is TRBJ2-7 and V is TRBV2, with D possibly matching TRBD2 (7 bases). CDR1 is SNHLY and CDR2 is FYNNEI in the germline V gene. Between the trimmed V and J ends, which lost 2 bases and 2 bases, there was a span of 22 bases. CDR3 size: 18 residues.